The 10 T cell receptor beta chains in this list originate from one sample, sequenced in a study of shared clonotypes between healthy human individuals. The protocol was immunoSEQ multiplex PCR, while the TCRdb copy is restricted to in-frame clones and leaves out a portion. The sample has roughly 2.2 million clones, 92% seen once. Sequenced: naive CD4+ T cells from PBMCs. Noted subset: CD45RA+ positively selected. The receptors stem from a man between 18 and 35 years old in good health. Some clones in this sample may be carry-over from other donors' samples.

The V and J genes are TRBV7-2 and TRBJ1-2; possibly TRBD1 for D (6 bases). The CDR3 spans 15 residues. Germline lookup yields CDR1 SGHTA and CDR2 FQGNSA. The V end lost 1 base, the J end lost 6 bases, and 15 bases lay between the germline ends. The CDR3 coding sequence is TGTGCCAGCAGCTTAGGGGGGCGCTCAGGCGATGGCTACACCTTC. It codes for CASSLGGRSGDGYTF.

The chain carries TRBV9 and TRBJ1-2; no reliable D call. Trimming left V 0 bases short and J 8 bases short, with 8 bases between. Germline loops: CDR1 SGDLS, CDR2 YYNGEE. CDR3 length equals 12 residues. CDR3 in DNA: TGTGCCAGCAGCGTAGGGCCGTGGGGCTACACCTTC. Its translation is CASSVGPWGYTF.

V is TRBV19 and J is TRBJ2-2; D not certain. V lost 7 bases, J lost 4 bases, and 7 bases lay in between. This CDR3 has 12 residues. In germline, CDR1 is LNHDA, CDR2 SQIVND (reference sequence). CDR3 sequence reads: CASITFTGELFF. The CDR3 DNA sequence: TGTGCCAGTATAACTTTCACCGGGGAGCTGTTTTTT.

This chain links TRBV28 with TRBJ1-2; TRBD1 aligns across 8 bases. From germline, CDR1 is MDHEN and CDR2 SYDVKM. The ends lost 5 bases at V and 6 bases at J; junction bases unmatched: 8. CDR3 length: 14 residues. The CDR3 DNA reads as TGTGCCAGCAGTCTCGGACAGGGAAACAATGGCTACACCTTC. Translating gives CASSLGQGNNGYTF.

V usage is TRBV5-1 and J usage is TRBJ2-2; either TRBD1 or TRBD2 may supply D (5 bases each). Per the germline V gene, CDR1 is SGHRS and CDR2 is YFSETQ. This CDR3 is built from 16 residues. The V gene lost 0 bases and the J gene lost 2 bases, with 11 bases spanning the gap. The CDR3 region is CASSLGGILNTGELFF. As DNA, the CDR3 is TGCGCCAGCAGCTTGGGGGGGATCCTCAACACCGGGGAGCTGTTTTTT.

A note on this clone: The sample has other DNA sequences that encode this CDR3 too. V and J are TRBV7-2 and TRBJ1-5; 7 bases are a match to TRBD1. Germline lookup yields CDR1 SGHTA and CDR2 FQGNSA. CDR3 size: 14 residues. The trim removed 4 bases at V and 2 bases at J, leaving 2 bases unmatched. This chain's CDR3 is CASSSGQGNQPQHF. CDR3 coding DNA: TGTGCCAGCAGCTCCGGACAGGGCAATCAGCCCCAGCATTTT.

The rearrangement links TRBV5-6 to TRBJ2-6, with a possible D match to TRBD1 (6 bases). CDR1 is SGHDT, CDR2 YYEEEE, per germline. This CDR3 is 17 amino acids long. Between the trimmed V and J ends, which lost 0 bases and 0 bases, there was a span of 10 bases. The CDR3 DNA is TGTGCCAGCAGCTTGGTAGGACAGCCCTCTGGGGCCAACGTCCTGACTTTC. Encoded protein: CASSLVGQPSGANVLTF.

CDR3 sequence: CASSPPGTSEQYF. For the CDR3, the DNA is TGTGCCAGCTCACCACCGGGGACGAGCGAGCAGTACTTC. V is TRBV18 and J is TRBJ2-7; the D call may be TRBD1 or TRBD2 (5 bases each). V was shortened by 0 bases and J by 6 bases, with 9 bases between the two germline ends. The CDR3 consists of 13 residues. Germline CDR1 and CDR2: KGHSH and LQKENI.

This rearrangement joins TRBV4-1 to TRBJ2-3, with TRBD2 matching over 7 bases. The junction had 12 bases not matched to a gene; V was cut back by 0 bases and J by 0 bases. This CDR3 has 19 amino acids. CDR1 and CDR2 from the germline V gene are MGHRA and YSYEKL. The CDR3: CASSQDFVQRGTSTDTQYF. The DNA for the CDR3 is TGCGCCAGCAGCCAAGATTTCGTCCAGCGGGGAACTAGCACAGATACGCAGTATTTT.

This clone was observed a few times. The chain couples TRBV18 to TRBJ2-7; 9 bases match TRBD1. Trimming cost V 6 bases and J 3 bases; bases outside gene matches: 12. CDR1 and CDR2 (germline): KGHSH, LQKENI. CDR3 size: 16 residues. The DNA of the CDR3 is TGTGCCAGCTCCCTACTCGCTGGACAGGGGCTCTACGAGCAGTACTTC. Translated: CASSLLAGQGLYEQYF.